These 10 T cell receptor beta chains originate from one sample sequenced in a study of human T cells and chemical hapten exposure. The time point denotes: pre-sensitization, week 0. Indicated treatment: therapeutic diphenylcyclopropenone sensitization with weekly scalp DPC. TCRdb independently ran MiXCR on the RACE reads; one entry per CDR3 protein. The table lists roughly 380,000 distinct CDR3 sequences, roughly 5.3% of them singletons. This specimen consisted of whole blood, obtained in connection with sensitization to the hapten diphenylcyclopropenone (DPC). These receptors were obtained from a woman between 50 and 59 years old with alopecia areata. Some clones in this sample may be carry-over from other donors' samples.

This clonotype was detected only a few times. The chain joins TRBV4-3 to TRBJ2-1; 8 nucleotides align to TRBD2. The CDR3 consists of 15 residues. V dropped 0 bases and J dropped 8; count of bases not matched to a gene: 6. The germline CDR1 and CDR2 sequences are LGHNA and YSLEER. The CDR3: CASSQDPTSDYEQFF. CDR3 in DNA: TGCGCCAGCAGCCAAGATCCGACTAGCGACTATGAGCAGTTCTTC.

The chain couples TRBV4-2 to TRBJ1-6, with unresolved D. The CDR3 is 16 residues long. Germline V CDR1 and CDR2: LGHNA, YNFKEQ. Trimming took 0 bases from V and 2 from J, leaving 8 bases between them. The CDR3: CASSQDQSAYNSPLHF. The CDR3 region has the DNA TGTGCCAGCAGCCAAGATCAGAGCGCCTATAATTCACCCCTCCACTTT.

This clonotype was seen ten or more times. The gene calls are TRBV28 and TRBJ1-5, with D possibly TRBD1 on 5 matching bases. V lost 8 bases and J 5 bases, leaving 19 bases between the germline ends. The germline CDR1 and CDR2 sequences are MDHEN and SYDVKM. CDR3 length: 15 residues. CDR3 DNA sequence: TGTGCCAGCTCCGCTGCGGGGGGAATCCATCAGCCCCAGCATTTT. Its protein product is CASSAAGGIHQPQHF.

This clonotype was observed at least ten times. The V call is TRBV3-1, the J call TRBJ2-2, with 7 bases lining up with TRBD1. CDR3 length: 17 amino acids. V gave up 6 bases and J gave up 1 base; unmatched junction bases: 11. Germline V CDR1 and CDR2: LGHDT, YNNKEL (reference sequence). This chain's CDR3 is CASSPTGEAENTGELFF. CDR3 sequence (DNA): TGTGCCAGCAGTCCTACAGGGGAAGCGGAGAACACCGGGGAGCTGTTTTTT.

The CDR3 nucleotides read TGTGCCAGCAGCCATCCCGGACTAGCGTATTCCTACAATGAGCAGTTCTTC. Translating gives CASSHPGLAYSYNEQFF. The chain is built from TRBV4-2 and TRBJ2-1; TRBD2 agrees at 9 bases. CDR3 size: 17 residues. V dropped 3 bases and J dropped 1; count of bases not matched to a gene: 7. Germline loops: CDR1 LGHNA, CDR2 YNFKEQ.

The V call is TRBV12-3 or TRBV12-4, the J call TRBJ2-7, with 8 bases matching TRBD1. The CDR3 is made up of 15 amino acids. Losses at the gene ends were 2 bases for V and 4 bases for J; bases not matched to a gene: 7. CDR3 sequence (DNA): TGTGCCAGCAGTTTACTCGGCAGGGGGCCTTACGAGCAGTACTTC. It specifies CASSLLGRGPYEQYF.

There are many counts of this clonotype. The junction and the germline gene differ at one end; a read error may be behind it. The V and J genes are TRBV10-3 and TRBJ1-1, with unresolved D. The CDR3 sequence is 11 residues long. Germline V gene data show CDR1 as ENHRY and CDR2 as SYGVKD. The chain's CDR3 is CAISDPPSWDF. The CDR3, as DNA: TGTGCCATCAGTGACCCCCCGAGTTGGGATTTT.

About this clonotype: This may be a read error, as it is one base from a much larger clone. The chain joins TRBV7-9 to TRBJ1-4, with unresolved D. Trimming removed 4 bases from V and 7 bases from J, with 13 bases in between. The CDR3 has 14 amino acids. In germline, CDR1 is SEHNR, CDR2 FQNEAQ (reference sequence). The CDR3 DNA reads TGTGCCAGCAGCTCCCAGACATCTAGTGAAAAACTGTTTTTT. Protein: CASSSQTSSEKLFF.

Many counts were recorded for this clonotype. This sequence joins TRBV9 and TRBJ2-5; D might be TRBD1 or TRBD2, each matching 6 bases. Germline loops: CDR1 SGDLS, CDR2 YYNGEE. CDR3 length: 14 amino acids. V shed 0 bases and J shed 4 bases, with 10 bases lying between them. CDR3 in DNA: TGTGCCAGCAGCGTAGGGAGGGGGTCAGAGACCCAGTACTTC. It codes for CASSVGRGSETQYF.

There are many counts of this clonotype. The rearrangement uses TRBV24-1 and TRBJ2-7, with D possibly called TRBD1 or TRBD2 (5 bases each). CDR1 KGHDR and CDR2 SFDVKD come from the germline V gene. V dropped 7 bases and J dropped 2 bases, with 14 bases sitting between them. There are 14 residues in the CDR3. This CDR3 reads CATSGTSRAYEQYF. The CDR3 DNA sequence: TGTGCCACCAGCGGGACCTCTCGAGCCTACGAGCAGTACTTC.